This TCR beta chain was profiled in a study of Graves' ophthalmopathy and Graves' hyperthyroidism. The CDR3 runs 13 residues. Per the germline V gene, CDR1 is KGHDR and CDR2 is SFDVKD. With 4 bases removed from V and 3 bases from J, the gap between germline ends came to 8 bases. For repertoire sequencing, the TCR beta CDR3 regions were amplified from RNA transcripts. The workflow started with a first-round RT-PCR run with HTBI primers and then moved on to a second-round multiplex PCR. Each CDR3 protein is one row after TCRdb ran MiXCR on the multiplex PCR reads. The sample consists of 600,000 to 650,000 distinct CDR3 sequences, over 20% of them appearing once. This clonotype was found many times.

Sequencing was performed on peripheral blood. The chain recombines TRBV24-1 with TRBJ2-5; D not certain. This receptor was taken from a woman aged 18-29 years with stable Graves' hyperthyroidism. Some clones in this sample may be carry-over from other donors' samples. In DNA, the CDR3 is TGTGCCACCAGTGACCCCCTAAAAGAGACCCAGTACTTC. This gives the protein CATSDPLKETQYF.